The rows below give T cell receptor beta chains drawn from one sample of a study of cytomegalovirus exposure and HLA in healthy donors. Measured with immunoSEQ multiplex PCR; TCRdb has only the in-frame clones, and not every one. The repertoire holds 200,000 to 250,000 clones, with about 83% as singletons. Input material: PBMCs. These receptors were obtained from a girl aged 5-17 years in good health and CMV-seronegative. CDR3s include the opening cysteine and the closing phenylalanine or tryptophan. The D gene is left open where the match is weak. Part of the rows lack a size; the others show once, few, many or a class for expanded clones.

v_call: TRBV7-3
d_call: TRBD2
j_call: TRBJ2-3
clone_size: .
cdr3_nt: TGTGCCAGCAGCTTAAGGCGGGGGGGCAGCACAGATACGCAGTATTTT
cdr3_aa: CASSLRRGGSTDTQYF

v_call: TRBV19
d_call: TRBD1
j_call: TRBJ1-3
clone_size: .
cdr3_nt: TGTGCCAGTAGCGACAGGGGTCATGGAAACACCATATATTTT
cdr3_aa: CASSDRGHGNTIYF

v_call: TRBV30
d_call: .
j_call: TRBJ2-5
clone_size: .
cdr3_nt: TGTGCCTGGAGAAACCAGCAGGGGAAGGAGACCCAGTACTTC
cdr3_aa: CAWRNQQGKETQYF

v_call: TRBV7-3
d_call: TRBD1
j_call: TRBJ1-1
clone_size: .
cdr3_nt: TGTGCCAGCAGCTTAACCGGGACAGGGCCTCAGAACACTGAAGCTTTCTTT
cdr3_aa: CASSLTGTGPQNTEAFF

v_call: TRBV19
d_call: .
j_call: TRBJ1-2
clone_size: .
cdr3_nt: TGTGCCAGTAGTATTAAACGTACAGCTAACTATGGCTACACCTTC
cdr3_aa: CASSIKRTANYGYTF

v_call: TRBV30
d_call: .
j_call: TRBJ1-4
clone_size: .
cdr3_nt: TGTGCCTGCAAAACACAGGGTGTTAATCTTAATGAAAAACTGTTTTTT
cdr3_aa: CACKTQGVNLNEKLFF

v_call: TRBV18
d_call: .
j_call: TRBJ1-5
clone_size: .
cdr3_nt: TGTGCCAGCTCAGCAGGGGACCTCAATCAGCCCCAGCATTTT
cdr3_aa: CASSAGDLNQPQHF

v_call: TRBV28
d_call: .
j_call: TRBJ1-2
clone_size: .
cdr3_nt: TGTGCCAGCACCAAATCTCTGGGAGGGGTGACTAACTATGGCTACACCTTC
cdr3_aa: CASTKSLGGVTNYGYTF

v_call: TRBV6-1
d_call: TRBD2
j_call: TRBJ2-1
clone_size: .
cdr3_nt: TGTGCCACCGAGGGACTAGCGGGACGGGATGAGCAGTTCTTC
cdr3_aa: CATEGLAGRDEQFF

v_call: TRBV14
d_call: .
j_call: TRBJ2-2
clone_size: .
cdr3_nt: TGTGCCAGCAGCCAAGATCCAGGACTACCTAACACCGGGGAGCTGTTTTTT
cdr3_aa: CASSQDPGLPNTGELFF

v_call: TRBV5-6
d_call: TRBD2
j_call: TRBJ2-7
clone_size: .
cdr3_nt: TGTGCCAGCAGCCCCGACCGGGGGGGGGCGGTCTACGAGCAGTACTTC
cdr3_aa: CASSPDRGGAVYEQYF

v_call: TRBV11-1
d_call: .
j_call: TRBJ2-7
clone_size: few
cdr3_nt: TGTGCCAGCAGCCTAGGGTCAGGCTACTACGAGCAGTACTTC
cdr3_aa: CASSLGSGYYEQYF

v_call: TRBV4-1
d_call: TRBD1
j_call: TRBJ2-5
clone_size: .
cdr3_nt: TGCGCCAGCAGCCAAAGGGCAGGGGGAATAGAGACCCAGTACTTC
cdr3_aa: CASSQRAGGIETQYF

v_call: TRBV28
d_call: TRBD2
j_call: TRBJ2-7
clone_size: .
cdr3_nt: TGTGCCAGCCGGGGACTAGCGGGAGCGGGGGAGCAGTACTTC
cdr3_aa: CASRGLAGAGEQYF

v_call: TRBV5-4
d_call: .
j_call: TRBJ2-7
clone_size: .
cdr3_nt: TGTGCCAGCAGCTTGAGGGGTGGAGTTGGCGAGCAGTACTTC
cdr3_aa: CASSLRGGVGEQYF

v_call: TRBV7-2
d_call: .
j_call: TRBJ1-5
clone_size: .
cdr3_nt: TGTGCCAGCAGCTTAGTTCGGGGCAATCAGCCCCAGCATTTT
cdr3_aa: CASSLVRGNQPQHF

v_call: TRBV5-1
d_call: .
j_call: TRBJ2-3
clone_size: .
cdr3_nt: TGCGCCAGCAGCTTGGCCACAACAAGCACAGATACGCAGTATTTT
cdr3_aa: CASSLATTSTDTQYF

v_call: TRBV30
d_call: TRBD1
j_call: TRBJ1-1
clone_size: .
cdr3_nt: TGTGCCTGGAGGGTCATCCGACAGGGACGAAACACTGAAGCTTTCTTT
cdr3_aa: CAWRVIRQGRNTEAFF

v_call: TRBV6-5
d_call: TRBD1
j_call: TRBJ1-1
clone_size: .
cdr3_nt: TGTGCCAGCAGACCACAGGGGTTGGGGGGTGAAGCTTTCTTT
cdr3_aa: CASRPQGLGGEAFF

v_call: TRBV19
d_call: TRBD1
j_call: TRBJ1-1
clone_size: .
cdr3_nt: TGTGCCAGTAGTATAGGACCGGACAGGTTCGGAACTGAAGCTTTCTTT
cdr3_aa: CASSIGPDRFGTEAFF

v_call: TRBV18
d_call: TRBD1
j_call: TRBJ2-7
clone_size: .
cdr3_nt: TGTGCCAGCTCACCCACAACCGGGACAGTCTCCTACGAGCAGTACTTC
cdr3_aa: CASSPTTGTVSYEQYF

v_call: TRBV6-1
d_call: .
j_call: TRBJ1-5
clone_size: few
cdr3_nt: TGTGCCAGCAGTGAAGCATCCGATCAGCCCCAGCATTTT
cdr3_aa: CASSEASDQPQHF

v_call: TRBV29-1
d_call: .
j_call: TRBJ1-1
clone_size: .
cdr3_nt: TGCAGCGGAGTCAGCCAGGGGAACACTGAAGCTTTCTTT
cdr3_aa: CSGVSQGNTEAFF

v_call: TRBV5-6
d_call: .
j_call: TRBJ2-7
clone_size: .
cdr3_nt: TGTGCCAGCATATCTCCCCCAGGCGTATCCTACGAGCAGTACTTC
cdr3_aa: CASISPPGVSYEQYF